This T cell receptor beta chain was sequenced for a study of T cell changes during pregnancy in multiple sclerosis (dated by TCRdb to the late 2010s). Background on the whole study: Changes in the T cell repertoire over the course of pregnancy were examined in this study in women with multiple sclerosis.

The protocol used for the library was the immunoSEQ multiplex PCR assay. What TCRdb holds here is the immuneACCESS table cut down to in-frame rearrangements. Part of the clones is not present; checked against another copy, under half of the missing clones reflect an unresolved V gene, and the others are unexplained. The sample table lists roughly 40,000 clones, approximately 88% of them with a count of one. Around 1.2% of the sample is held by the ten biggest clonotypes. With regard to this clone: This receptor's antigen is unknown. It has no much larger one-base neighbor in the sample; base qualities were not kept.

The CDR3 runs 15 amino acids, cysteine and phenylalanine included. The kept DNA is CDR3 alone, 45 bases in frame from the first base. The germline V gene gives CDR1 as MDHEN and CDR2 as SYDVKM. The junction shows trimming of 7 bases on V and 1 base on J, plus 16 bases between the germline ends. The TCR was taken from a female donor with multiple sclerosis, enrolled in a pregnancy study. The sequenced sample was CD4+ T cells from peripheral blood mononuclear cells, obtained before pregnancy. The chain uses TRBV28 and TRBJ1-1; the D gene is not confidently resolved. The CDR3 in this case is CASTTRRHKNTEAFF. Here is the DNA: TGTGCCAGCACCACCAGGAGGCATAAGAACACTGAAGCTTTCTTT.